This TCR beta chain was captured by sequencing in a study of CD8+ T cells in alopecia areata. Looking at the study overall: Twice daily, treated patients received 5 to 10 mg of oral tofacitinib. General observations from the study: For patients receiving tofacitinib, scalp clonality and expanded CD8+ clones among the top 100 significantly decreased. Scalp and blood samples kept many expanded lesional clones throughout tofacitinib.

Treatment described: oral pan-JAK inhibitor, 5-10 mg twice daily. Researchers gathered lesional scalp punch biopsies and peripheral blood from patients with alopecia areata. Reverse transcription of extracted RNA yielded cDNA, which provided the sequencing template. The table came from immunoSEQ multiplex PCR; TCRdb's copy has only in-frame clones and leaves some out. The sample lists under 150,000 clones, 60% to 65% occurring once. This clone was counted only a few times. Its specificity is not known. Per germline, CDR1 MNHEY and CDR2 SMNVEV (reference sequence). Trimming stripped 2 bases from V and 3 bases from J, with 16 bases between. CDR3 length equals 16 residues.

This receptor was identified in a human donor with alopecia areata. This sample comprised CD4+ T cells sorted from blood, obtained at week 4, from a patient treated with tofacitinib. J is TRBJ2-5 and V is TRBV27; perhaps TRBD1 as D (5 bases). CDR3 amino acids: CASSLGRVGPEETQYF. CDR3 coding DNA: TGTGCCAGCAGTTTAGGCAGGGTTGGGCCCGAAGAGACCCAGTACTTC.